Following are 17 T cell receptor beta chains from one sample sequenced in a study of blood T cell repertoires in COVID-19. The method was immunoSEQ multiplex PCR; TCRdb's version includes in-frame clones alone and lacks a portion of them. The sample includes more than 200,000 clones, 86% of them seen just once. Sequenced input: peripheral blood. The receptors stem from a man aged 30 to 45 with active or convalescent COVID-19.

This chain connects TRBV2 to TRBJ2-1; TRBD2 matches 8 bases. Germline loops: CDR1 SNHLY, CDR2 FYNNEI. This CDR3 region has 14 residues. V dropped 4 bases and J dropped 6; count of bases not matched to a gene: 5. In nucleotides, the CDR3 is TGTGCCAGCAGTGTTCGGGGGGGCCGCAATGAGCAGTTCTTC. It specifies CASSVRGGRNEQFF.

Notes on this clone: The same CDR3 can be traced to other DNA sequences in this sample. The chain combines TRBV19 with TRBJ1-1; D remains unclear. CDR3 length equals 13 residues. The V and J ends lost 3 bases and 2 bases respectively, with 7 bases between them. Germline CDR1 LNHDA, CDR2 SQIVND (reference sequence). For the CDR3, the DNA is TGTGCCAGTAGTATTGTGAGAAACACTGAAGCTTTCTTT. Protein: CASSIVRNTEAFF. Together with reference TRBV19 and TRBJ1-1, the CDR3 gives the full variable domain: DGGITQSPKYLFRKEGQNVTLSCEQNLNHDAMYWYRQDPGQGLRLIYYSQIVNDFQKGDIAEGYSVSREKKESFPLTVTSAQKNPTAFYLCASSIVRNTEAFFGQGTRLTVV.

For the CDR3, the DNA is TGTGCCAGCAGCTTAATGCAGGGGTTGACAGATACGCAGTATTTT. Its protein is CASSLMQGLTDTQYF. This sequence joins TRBV7-2 and TRBJ2-3; the D gene is possibly TRBD1 (6 bases). Germline CDR1 and CDR2: SGHTA and FQGNSA. Trimming shortened V by 2 bases and J by 3 bases, and 12 bases separated the two germline ends. The CDR3 loop spans 15 amino acids.

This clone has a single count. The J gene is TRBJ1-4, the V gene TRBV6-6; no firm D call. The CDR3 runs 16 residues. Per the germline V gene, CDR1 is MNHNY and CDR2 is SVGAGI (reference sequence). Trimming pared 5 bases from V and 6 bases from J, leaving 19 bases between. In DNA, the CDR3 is TGTGCCAGCAGTAAGGGCGGAGGTGGAGTAGATGAAAAACTGTTTTTT. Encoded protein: CASSKGGGGVDEKLFF.

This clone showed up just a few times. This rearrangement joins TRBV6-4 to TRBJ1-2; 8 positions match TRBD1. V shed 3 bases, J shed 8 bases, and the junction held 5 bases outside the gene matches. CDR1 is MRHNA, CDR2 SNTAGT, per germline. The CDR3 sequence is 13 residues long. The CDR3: CASSETGVGGYTF. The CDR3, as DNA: TGTGCCAGCAGTGAGACAGGGGTCGGAGGCTACACCTTC.

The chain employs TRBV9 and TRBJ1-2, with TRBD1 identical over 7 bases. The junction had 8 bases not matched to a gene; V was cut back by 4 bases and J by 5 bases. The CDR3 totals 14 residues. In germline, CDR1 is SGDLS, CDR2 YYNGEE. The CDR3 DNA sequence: TGTGCCAGCAGCACAGTCGAGGGGGCATATGGCTACACCTTC. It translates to CASSTVEGAYGYTF.

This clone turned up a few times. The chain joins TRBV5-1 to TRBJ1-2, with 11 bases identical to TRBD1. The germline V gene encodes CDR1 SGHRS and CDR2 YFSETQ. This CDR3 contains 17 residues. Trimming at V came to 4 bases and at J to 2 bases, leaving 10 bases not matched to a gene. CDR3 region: CASSQWTGGRANYGYTF. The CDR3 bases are TGCGCCAGCAGCCAATGGACAGGGGGCCGAGCGAACTATGGCTACACCTTC.

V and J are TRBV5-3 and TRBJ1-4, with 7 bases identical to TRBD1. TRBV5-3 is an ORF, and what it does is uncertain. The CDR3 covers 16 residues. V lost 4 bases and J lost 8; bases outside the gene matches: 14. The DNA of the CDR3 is TGTGCCAGAAGCCCCGACAGGGAGATAATGAAGGAAAAACTGTTTTTT. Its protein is CARSPDREIMKEKLFF.

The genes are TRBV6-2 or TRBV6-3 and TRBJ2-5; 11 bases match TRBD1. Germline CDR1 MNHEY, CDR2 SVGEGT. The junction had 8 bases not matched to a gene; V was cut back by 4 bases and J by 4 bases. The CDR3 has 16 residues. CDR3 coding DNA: TGTGCCAGCAGTTCCGAACGGACAGGGGGCACAGAGACCCAGTACTTC. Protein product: CASSSERTGGTETQYF.

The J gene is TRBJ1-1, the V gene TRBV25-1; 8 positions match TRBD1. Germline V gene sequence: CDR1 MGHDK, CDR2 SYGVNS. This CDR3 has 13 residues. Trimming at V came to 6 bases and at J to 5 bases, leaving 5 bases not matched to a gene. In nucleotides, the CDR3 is TGTGCCAGCAGCCGACAGGGGTGGACTGAAGCTTTCTTT. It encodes CASSRQGWTEAFF.

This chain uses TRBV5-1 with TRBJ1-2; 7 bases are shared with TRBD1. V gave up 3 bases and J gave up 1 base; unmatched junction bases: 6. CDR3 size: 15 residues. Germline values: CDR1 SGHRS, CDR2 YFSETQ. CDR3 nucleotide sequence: TGCGCCAGCAGCTCCAGCCGGGACAGTAACTATGGCTACACCTTC. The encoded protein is CASSSSRDSNYGYTF. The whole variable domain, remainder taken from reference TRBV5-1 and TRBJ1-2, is KAGVTQTPRYLIKTRGQQVTLSCSPISGHRSVSWYQQTPGQGLQFLFEYFSETQRNKGNFPGRFSGRQFSNSRSEMNVSTLELGDSALYLCASSSSRDSNYGYTFGSGTRLTVV.

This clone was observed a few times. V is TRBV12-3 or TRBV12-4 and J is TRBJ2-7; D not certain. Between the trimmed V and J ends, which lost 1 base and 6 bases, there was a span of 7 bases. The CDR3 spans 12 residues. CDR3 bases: TGTGCCAGCAGTTTAGTGAGTCGCGAGCAGTACTTC. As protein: CASSLVSREQYF.

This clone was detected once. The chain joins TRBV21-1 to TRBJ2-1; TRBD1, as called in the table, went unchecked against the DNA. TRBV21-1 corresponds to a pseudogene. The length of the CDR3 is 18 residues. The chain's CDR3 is CASSATRGQGAGHLVQFF. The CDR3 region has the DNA TGTGCCAGCAGCGCAACACGGGGGCAGGGGGCGGGGCATCTGGTGCAGTTCTTC.

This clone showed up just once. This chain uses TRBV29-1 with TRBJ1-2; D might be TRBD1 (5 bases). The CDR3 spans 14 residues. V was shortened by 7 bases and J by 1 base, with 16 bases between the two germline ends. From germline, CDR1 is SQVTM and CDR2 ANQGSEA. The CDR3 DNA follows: TGCAGCGCCCGGGACCGGGAGGGTAACTATGGCTACACCTTC. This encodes CSARDREGNYGYTF.

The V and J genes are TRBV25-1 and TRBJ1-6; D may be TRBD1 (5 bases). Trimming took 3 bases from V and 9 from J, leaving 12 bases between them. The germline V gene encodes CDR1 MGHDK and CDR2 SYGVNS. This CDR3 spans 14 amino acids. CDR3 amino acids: CASSDPGWGSPLHF. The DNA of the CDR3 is TGTGCCAGCAGTGATCCAGGGTGGGGTTCACCCCTCCACTTT.

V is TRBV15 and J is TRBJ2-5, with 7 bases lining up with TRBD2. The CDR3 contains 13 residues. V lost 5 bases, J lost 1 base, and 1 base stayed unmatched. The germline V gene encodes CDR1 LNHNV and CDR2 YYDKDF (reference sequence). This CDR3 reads CATSWGGQETQYF. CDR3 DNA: TGTGCCACCAGCTGGGGGGGCCAAGAGACCCAGTACTTC. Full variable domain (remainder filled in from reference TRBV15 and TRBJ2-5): DAMVIQNPRYQVTQFGKPVTLSCSQTLNHNVMYWYQQKSSQAPKLLFHYYDKDFNNEADTPDNFQSRRPNTSFCFLDIRSPGLGDTAMYLCATSWGGQETQYFGPGTRLLVL.

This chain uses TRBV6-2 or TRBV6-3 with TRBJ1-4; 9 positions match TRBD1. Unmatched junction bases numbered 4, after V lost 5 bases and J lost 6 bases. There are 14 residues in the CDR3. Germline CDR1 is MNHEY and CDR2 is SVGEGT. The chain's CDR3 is CASSKQGADEKLFF. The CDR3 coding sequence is TGTGCCAGCAGTAAACAGGGGGCGGATGAAAAACTGTTTTTT.